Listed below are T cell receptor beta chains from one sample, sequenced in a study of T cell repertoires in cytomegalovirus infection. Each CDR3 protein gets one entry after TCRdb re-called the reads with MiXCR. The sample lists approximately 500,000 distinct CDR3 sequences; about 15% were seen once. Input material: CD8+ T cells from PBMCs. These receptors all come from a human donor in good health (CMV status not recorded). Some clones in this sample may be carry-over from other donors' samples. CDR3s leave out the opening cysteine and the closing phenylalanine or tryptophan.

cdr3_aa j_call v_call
SVGGSGEQF TRBJ2-1 TRBV29-1
ASSLVLFEANEQY TRBJ2-7 TRBV7-2
ASSYSRGDNEQF TRBJ2-1 TRBV27
ASEIPGLQNTGELF TRBJ2-2 TRBV7-9
ASRGDSELSYEQY TRBJ2-7 TRBV28
ASSGTEGAGYGYT TRBJ1-2 TRBV27
ASSQEQGSLQPQH TRBJ1-5 TRBV4-2
ASSSRFTAETEAF TRBJ1-1 TRBV5-4
ASSYSGRNEQF TRBJ2-1 TRBV5-1
ASSSRGEDTGELF TRBJ2-2 TRBV7-8
ASSQDGAGELF TRBJ2-2 TRBV4-2
ASSPTGGEETQY TRBJ2-5 TRBV28
ASSPEFQPQH TRBJ1-5 TRBV11-2